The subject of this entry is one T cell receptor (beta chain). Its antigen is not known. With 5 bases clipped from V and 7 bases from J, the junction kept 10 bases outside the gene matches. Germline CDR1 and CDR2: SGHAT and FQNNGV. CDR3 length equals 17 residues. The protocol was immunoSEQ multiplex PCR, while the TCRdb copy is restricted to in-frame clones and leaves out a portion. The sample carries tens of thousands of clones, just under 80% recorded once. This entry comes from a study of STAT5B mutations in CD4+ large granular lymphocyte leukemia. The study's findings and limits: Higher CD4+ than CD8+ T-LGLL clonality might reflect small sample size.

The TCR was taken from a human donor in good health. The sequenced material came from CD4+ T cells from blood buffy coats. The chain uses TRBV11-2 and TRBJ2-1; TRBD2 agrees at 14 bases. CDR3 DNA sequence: TGTGCCAGCAGCATCCGACTAGCGGGGGGGCTGGGGAATGAGCAGTTCTTC. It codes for CASSIRLAGGLGNEQFF.